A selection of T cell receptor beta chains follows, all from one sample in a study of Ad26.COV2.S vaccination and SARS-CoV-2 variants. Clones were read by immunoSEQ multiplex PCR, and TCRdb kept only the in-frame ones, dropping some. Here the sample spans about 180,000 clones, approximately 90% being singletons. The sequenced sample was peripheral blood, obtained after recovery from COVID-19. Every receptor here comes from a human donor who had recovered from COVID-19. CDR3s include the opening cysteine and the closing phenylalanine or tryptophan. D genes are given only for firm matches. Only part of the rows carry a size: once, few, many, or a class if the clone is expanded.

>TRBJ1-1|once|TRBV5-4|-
TGTGCCAGCAGCCTGGCGGGGGCCTTGAACACTGAAGCTTTCTTT
CASSLAGALNTEAFF
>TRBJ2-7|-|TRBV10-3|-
TGTGCCATCAGTGAGTCCGGGCAGAACTACGAGCAGTACTTC
CAISESGQNYEQYF
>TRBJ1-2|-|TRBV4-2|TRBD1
TGTGCCAGCAGCCACCGACAGGGCAATGGCTACACCTTC
CASSHRQGNGYTF
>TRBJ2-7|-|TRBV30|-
TGTGCCTGGAGTGTACGGGGGCTGAACTCCTACGAGCAGTACTTC
CAWSVRGLNSYEQYF
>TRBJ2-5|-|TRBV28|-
TGTGCCAGCACTACTACCCAAGAGACCCAGTACTTC
CASTTTQETQYF
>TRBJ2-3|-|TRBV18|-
TGTGCCAGCTCACCCGTGGGGGATGAGGCAGATACGCAGTATTTT
CASSPVGDEADTQYF
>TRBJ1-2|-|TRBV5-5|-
TGTGCCAGCAGCTCGAACGCCGGGGAGGCCGACTATGGCTACACCTTC
CASSSNAGEADYGYTF
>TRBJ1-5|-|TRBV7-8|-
TGTGCCAGCAGCTTAGCGTCTGGGAATTGGCAGCCCCAGCATTTT
CASSLASGNWQPQHF
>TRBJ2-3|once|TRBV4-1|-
TGCGCCAGCAGCCAAGAGGGCTACCCCACAGATACGCAGTATTTT
CASSQEGYPTDTQYF
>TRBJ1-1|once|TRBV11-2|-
TGTGCCAGCAGCTGGAGCTCTGGGGGCTACACTGAAGCTTTCTTT
CASSWSSGGYTEAFF
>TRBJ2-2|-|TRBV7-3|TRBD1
TGTGCCAGCAGCCGTCTGGGGGGACAGGGGGCGAACACCGGGGAGCTGTTTTTT
CASSRLGGQGANTGELFF
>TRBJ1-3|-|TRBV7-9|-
TGTGCCAGCAGCTTAAGGGGGGTGTTAGGAAACACCATATATTTT
CASSLRGVLGNTIYF
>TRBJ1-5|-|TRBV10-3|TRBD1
TGTGCCATCAGTGAGTTAACAGGGGATCAGCCCCAGCATTTT
CAISELTGDQPQHF
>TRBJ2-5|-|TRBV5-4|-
TGTGCCAGCAGCCTCCCCTCGGGGGAGGAGACCCAGTACTTC
CASSLPSGEETQYF
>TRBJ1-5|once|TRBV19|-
TGTGCCAGTAGTCCCCTCGACAGAAATCAGCCCCAGCATTTT
CASSPLDRNQPQHF
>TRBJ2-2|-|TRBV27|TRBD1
TGTGCCACCGCAATTTCAGGGGGTCCCACCGGGGAGCTGTTTTTT
CATAISGGPTGELFF
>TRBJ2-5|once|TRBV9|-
TGTGCCAGCAGCGAAAGGGGGGGAGGAGAGACCCAGTACTTC
CASSERGGGETQYF
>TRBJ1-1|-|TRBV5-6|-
TGTGCCAGCAGCCACCGGACGGCCACTGAAGCTTTCTTT
CASSHRTATEAFF
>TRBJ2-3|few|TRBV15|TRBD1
TGTGCCACCAGCAACAGGGACAGGGGAACAGATACGCAGTATTTT
CATSNRDRGTDTQYF
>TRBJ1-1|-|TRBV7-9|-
TGTGCCAGCAGCACCCGAGGGGATAAAGCTGAAGCTTTCTTT
CASSTRGDKAEAFF
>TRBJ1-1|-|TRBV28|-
TGTGCCAGCAGTTTATCCAGGGGAAGGAACACTGAAGCTTTCTTT
CASSLSRGRNTEAFF
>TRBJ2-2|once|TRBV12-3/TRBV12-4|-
TGTGCCTCTACAGGGTTATCCGGGGAGCTGTTTTTT
CASTGLSGELFF
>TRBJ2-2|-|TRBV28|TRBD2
TGTGCCAGCAGTTCCCTCGGACTAGCGGGAGGGCCTTGGACCGGGGAGCTGTTTTTT
CASSSLGLAGGPWTGELFF
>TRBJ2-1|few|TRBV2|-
TGTGCCAGCAGTGGGATCGCCGGGCCTGAGCAGTTCTTC
CASSGIAGPEQFF
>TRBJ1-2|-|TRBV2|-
TGTGCCAGCAGTGAGCCCAGCGGGCTTAACTATGGCTACACCTTC
CASSEPSGLNYGYTF
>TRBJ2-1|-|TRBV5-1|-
TGCGCCAGCAGCTTCGGATCCCAGCGACCGGCATATGAGCAGTTCTTC
CASSFGSQRPAYEQFF
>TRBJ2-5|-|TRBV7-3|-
TGTGCCAGCAGCGGGACATCGAAAGAGACCCAGTACTTC
CASSGTSKETQYF
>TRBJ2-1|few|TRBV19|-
TGTGCCAGTAGTACCGGGAGCTCCTACAATGAGCAGTTCTTC
CASSTGSSYNEQFF
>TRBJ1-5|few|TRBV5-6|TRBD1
TGTGCCAGCAGCCAACAGGGGGCCAACATGCGGCCCCAGCATTTT
CASSQQGANMRPQHF
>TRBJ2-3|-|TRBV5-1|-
TGCGCCAGCAGCTTGACTGGAGGGTTTGATTGGTATGCAGATACGCAGTATTTT
CASSLTGGFDWYADTQYF
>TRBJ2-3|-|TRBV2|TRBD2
TGTGCCAGCAGGGGCCTGGCGGGAGTAAGCACAGATACGCAGTATTTT
CASRGLAGVSTDTQYF
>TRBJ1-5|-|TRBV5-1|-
TGCGCCAGCAGCTTGTCAGGGAATAGCAATCAGCCCCAGCATTTT
CASSLSGNSNQPQHF
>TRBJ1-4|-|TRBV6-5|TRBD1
TGTGCCAGCCGTCAGGGGGCATCAGAAAAACTGTTTTTT
CASRQGASEKLFF
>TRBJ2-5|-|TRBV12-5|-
TGTGCTAGTGGCCGGACGGGCCAAGAGACCCAGTACTTC
CASGRTGQETQYF
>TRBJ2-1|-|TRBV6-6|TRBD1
TGTGCCAGCAGTTACCCCAGAAAGGGGGCGAGTAATGAGCAGTTCTTC
CASSYPRKGASNEQFF
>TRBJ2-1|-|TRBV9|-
TGTGCCAGCAGCGTACGGTCAGCGGCCAATGAGCAGTTCTTC
CASSVRSAANEQFF
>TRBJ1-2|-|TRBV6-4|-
TGTGCCAGCAGTGACTCGAATCATGGGGTGGGCTATGGCTACACCTTC
CASSDSNHGVGYGYTF
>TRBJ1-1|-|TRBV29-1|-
TGCAGCGTTGAACGGAATCGCGAAGCTTTCTTT
CSVERNREAFF
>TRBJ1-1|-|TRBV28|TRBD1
TGTGCCAGCAGTTTAACCTTTCAGGGGGGGAACACTGAAGCTTTCTTT
CASSLTFQGGNTEAFF
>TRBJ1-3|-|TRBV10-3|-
TGTGCCATCAGTGGCCCCGGGAGTATGGTCTCTGGAAACACCATATATTTT
CAISGPGSMVSGNTIYF
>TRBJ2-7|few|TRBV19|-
TGTGCCAGTAGCCCCGAGGGGGGGAGTTTGTACTTC
CASSPEGGSLYF
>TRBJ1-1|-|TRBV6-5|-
TGTGCCAGCAGTTACAACTATGGGCCGTTTGAAGCTTTCTTT
CASSYNYGPFEAFF
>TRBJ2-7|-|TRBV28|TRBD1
TGTGCCAGCAGTTTAACTCCGGGACAGACCTACGAGCAGTACTTC
CASSLTPGQTYEQYF
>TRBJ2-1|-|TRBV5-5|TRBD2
TGTGCCAGCAGCTTGGTGGGACTAGCGGGAGAGAGGACCTACAATGAGCAGTTCTTC
CASSLVGLAGERTYNEQFF
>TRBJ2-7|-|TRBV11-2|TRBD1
TGTGCCAGCAGCTCTAGGGACAGTATATCTCCCTACGAGCAGTACTTC
CASSSRDSISPYEQYF
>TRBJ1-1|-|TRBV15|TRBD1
TGTGCCACCAGCAGAGATAGGACAGGGGACGCTTTCTTT
CATSRDRTGDAFF